This T cell receptor (beta chain) was recorded in a study of blood T cell repertoires in COVID-19. Turning to the study itself: Samples of COVID-19 (acute and convalescent) were obtained from the United States, Italy and Spain. In each case, the material was cDNA or gDNA derived from T cells, B-cell-depleted T cells, or PBMCs.

The germline V gene encodes CDR1 GTSNPN and CDR2 SVGIG (reference sequence). V trimming: 4 bases; J trimming: 6 bases; junction bases outside the gene matches: 4. The CDR3 spans 13 residues. Enrollment of patients from Seattle took place during active infection, with longitudinal follow-up. Original processing notes: Cell counts per sample came from amplifying reference gene primers. TCRdb's table, derived via immunoSEQ multiplex PCR, lists solely in-frame clones and lacks some. V, J and clone size derive from that table, while D and trimming were established from the DNA sequence. The sample consists of about 160,000 clones, 85% of them appearing once. This clone is a singleton in its sample.

This receptor was taken from a woman aged 45-60 years with COVID-19, enrolled during active disease. The chain couples TRBV30 to TRBJ2-7; 12 nucleotides agree with TRBD1. Sequenced: peripheral blood. Here the CDR3 DNA reads TGTGCCTGGAATCCGGGACAGGGGGCCGAGCAGTACTTC. This translates into CAWNPGQGAEQYF.